This TCR beta chain was sequenced during a study of radiation and T cells in renal cell carcinoma. Study at large: Nephrectomy followed 15 Gy stereotactic body radiation by 4 weeks.

In regard to this clone: Its antigen is unknown.

This sample's time point: baseline pretreatment blood. As to treatment: 15 Gy SBRT to primary tumor, nephrectomy 4 weeks later. Serial blood draws occurred at baseline and 2 and 4 weeks post-SBRT. This renal cell carcinoma was of the clear cell type. Method: immunoSEQ multiplex PCR; TCRdb's copy keeps in-frame clones and lacks some. This sample has roughly 100,000 clones; approximately 80% occur once, and the top ten carry 5% to 8%. Findings and caveats of the study: Top tumor clonotypes rose in blood 2 weeks post-radiation, then contracted.

Specimen: blood, collected from a patient whose treatment included radiotherapy and nephrectomy. The receptor was isolated from a man between 60 and 75 years old with renal cell carcinoma.

CDR3 sequence (DNA): TGCGCCAGCAGCCAAGAGTACCAGGTGGGGTACGAGCAGTACTTC. Its translation: CASSQEYQVGYEQYF. V is TRBV4-3 and J is TRBJ2-7; D unclear. The CDR3 extends over 15 amino acids. Germline V gene data show CDR1 as LGHNA and CDR2 as YSLEER. The ends were cut back, 0 bases at V and 4 bases at J, with 13 bases in the middle.